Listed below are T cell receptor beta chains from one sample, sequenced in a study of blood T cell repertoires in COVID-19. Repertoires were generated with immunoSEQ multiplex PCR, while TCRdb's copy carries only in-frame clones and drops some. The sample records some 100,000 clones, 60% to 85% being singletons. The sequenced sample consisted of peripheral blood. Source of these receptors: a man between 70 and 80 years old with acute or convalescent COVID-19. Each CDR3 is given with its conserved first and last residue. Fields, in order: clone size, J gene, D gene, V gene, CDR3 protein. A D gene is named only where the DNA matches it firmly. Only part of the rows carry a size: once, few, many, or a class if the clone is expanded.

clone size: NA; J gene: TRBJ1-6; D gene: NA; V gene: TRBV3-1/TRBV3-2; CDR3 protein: CASSQDHQGSPLHF
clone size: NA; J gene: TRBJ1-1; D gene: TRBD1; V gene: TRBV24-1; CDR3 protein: CAIQGASNTEAFF
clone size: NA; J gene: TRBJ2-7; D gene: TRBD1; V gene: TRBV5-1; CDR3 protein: CASSYLTGKAYEQYF
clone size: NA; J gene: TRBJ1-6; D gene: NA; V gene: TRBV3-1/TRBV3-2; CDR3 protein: CASSQTRDSPLHF
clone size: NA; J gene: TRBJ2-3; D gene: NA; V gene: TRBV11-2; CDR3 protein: CASSLMGQGTDTQYF
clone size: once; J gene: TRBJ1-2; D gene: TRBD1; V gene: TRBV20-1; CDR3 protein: CSASPGGTMSRYGYTF
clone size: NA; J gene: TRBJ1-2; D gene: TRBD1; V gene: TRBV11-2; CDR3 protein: CASSPGTGQGAGGGYTF
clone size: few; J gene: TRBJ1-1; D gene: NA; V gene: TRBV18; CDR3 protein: CASSPLQERNTEAFF
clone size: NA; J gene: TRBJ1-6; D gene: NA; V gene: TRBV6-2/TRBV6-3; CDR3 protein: CASSFQGMGPLHF
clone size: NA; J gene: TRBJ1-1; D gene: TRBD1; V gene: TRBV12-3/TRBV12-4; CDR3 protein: CASRGQQNTEAFF
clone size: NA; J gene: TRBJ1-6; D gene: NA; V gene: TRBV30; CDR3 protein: CAWSEGGTYNSPLHF
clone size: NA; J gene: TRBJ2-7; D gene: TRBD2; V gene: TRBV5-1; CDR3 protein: CASSLVSGGYEQYF
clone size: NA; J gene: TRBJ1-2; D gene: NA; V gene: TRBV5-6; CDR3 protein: CASSSDRYGYTF
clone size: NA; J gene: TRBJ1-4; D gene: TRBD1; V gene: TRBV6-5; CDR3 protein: CASSSGQWVEKLFF
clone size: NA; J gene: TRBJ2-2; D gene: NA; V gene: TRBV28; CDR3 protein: CASSQTGELFF
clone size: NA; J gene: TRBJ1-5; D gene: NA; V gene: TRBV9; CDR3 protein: CASSVLGGPQHF
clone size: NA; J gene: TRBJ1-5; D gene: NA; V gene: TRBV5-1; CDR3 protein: CASSLSEGQPQHF
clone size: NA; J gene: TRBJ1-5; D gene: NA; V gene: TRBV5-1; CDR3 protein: CASSLQGLGNQPQHF
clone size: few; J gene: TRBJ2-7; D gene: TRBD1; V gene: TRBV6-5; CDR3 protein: CARAFKGTGPEQYF
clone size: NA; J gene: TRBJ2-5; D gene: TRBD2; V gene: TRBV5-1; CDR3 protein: CASSPMTSGGVETQYF
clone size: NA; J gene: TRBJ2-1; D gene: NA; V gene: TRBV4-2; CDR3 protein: CASSQDWGGASGNEQFF
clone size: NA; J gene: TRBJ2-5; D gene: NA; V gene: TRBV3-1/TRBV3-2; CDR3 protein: CASSQVLETQYF